This T cell receptor beta chain was sequenced for a study of cytomegalovirus exposure and HLA in healthy donors. Broader study findings: Among TCR beta chains, those listed as cytomegalovirus-associated numbered some 160. On later analysis, the bulk of CMV-associated TCR beta chains appeared to be HLA-restricted. TCR association rates varied by HLA locus in a later analysis, with DRB1 highest and HLA-C lowest.

The PCR was carried out with 60 Vbeta primers and 13 Jbeta primers. Original data processing: There were about 88 million unique TCR beta chains by a later count, and about 11 million of them were shared. Assay used: immunoSEQ multiplex PCR; TCRdb lists only in-frame clones, some missing. D and trimming come from the DNA, and the V and J calls and clone size come from that table. Of under 130,000 clones listed, approximately 82% are singletons. This clone was picked up a small number of times. Its antigen remains unknown. Germline loops: CDR1 MDHEN, CDR2 SYDVKM. V was shortened by 2 bases and J by 4 bases, with 17 bases between the two germline ends. The CDR3 runs to 16 residues.

Sequenced: PBMCs. This TCR was recovered from a man between 35 and 55 years old in good health and CMV-seropositive. This rearrangement joins TRBV28 to TRBJ1-1; D might be TRBD1 (6 bases). The CDR3 is CASSLRGTMGITEAFF. The CDR3 DNA is TGTGCCAGCAGTTTAAGGGGGACAATGGGGATCACTGAAGCTTTCTTT.